The present TCR beta chain was sequenced within a study of T cells after yellow fever vaccination. About the study: The fractions with low cell numbers were processed using SMART-Seq v4 Ultra Low Input. Study results and caveats: Most primary-vaccination clones recurred post-booster (approximately 96% CD4, roughly 91% CD8).

TCRdb reanalysed the 5' RACE reads using MiXCR and keeps one entry per CDR3 protein. The sample has fewer than 350,000 distinct CDR3 sequences; around 4.5% are singletons. Note on this clonotype: Its matching antigen is unknown.

The CDR3 is 17 residues long. The germline V and J ends were trimmed by 2 bases and 0 bases, with 11 bases remaining between them. Germline V gene data show CDR1 as SEHNR and CDR2 as FQNEAQ (reference sequence). The sequence derives from a man aged 18 to 30 who received the YFV17D yellow fever vaccine. This rearrangement joins TRBV7-9 to TRBJ2-6; no definite D call. Sequencing used PBMCs, obtained 15 days after the yellow fever booster vaccination. The CDR3 reads CASSLIGISSGANVLTF. The DNA for the CDR3 is TGTGCCAGCAGCTTAATTGGGATCAGCTCTGGGGCCAACGTCCTGACTTTC.